A selection of T cell receptor beta chains follows, all from one sample in a study of blood T cell repertoires in COVID-19. Repertoires were generated with immunoSEQ multiplex PCR, while TCRdb's copy carries only in-frame clones and drops some. The table records 250,000 to 300,000 clones, 88% of them present only once. Source material: peripheral blood. Receptor source: a woman aged 25-40 years with COVID-19, enrolled during active disease. CDR3s include the opening cysteine and the closing phenylalanine or tryptophan. The D gene is left open where the match is weak. Size tells how often a clone was seen (once, few, many) or the class of an expanded clone, and some rows leave it out.

CDR3 length,J gene,V gene,D gene,clone size,CDR3 protein,CDR3 DNA
14,TRBJ1-2,TRBV6-2/TRBV6-3,-,-,CASTPGGANYGYTF,TGTGCCAGCACCCCTGGAGGGGCTAACTATGGCTACACCTTC
13,TRBJ2-5,TRBV9,-,-,CASSPRGQETQYF,TGTGCCAGCAGCCCCCGGGGACAAGAGACCCAGTACTTC
17,TRBJ1-2,TRBV28,TRBD1,-,CASSQGQGVRRGYGYTF,TGTGCCAGCAGCCAGGGACAGGGGGTAAGGCGTGGCTATGGCTACACCTTC
13,TRBJ1-5,TRBV15,-,-,CATNAGYEQPQHF,TGTGCCACCAATGCAGGGTATGAGCAGCCCCAGCATTTT
15,TRBJ1-2,TRBV7-2,TRBD1,-,CASSHSGQAGYGYTF,TGTGCCAGCAGCCACTCGGGACAGGCCGGCTATGGCTACACCTTC
15,TRBJ2-7,TRBV5-4,TRBD2,-,CASSFGTSGSYEQYF,TGTGCCAGCAGCTTTGGGACTAGCGGGAGTTACGAGCAGTACTTC
15,TRBJ1-3,TRBV25-1,TRBD1,-,CASSEPGTAGNTIYF,TGTGCCAGCAGTGAACCCGGGACAGCTGGAAACACCATATATTTT
14,TRBJ2-3,TRBV19,-,-,CATSGGFGADTQYF,TGTGCCACCTCCGGGGGTTTTGGGGCAGATACGCAGTATTTT
13,TRBJ1-3,TRBV19,-,-,CASSGSQGNTIYF,TGTGCCAGTAGTGGCTCCCAGGGAAACACCATATATTTT
13,TRBJ2-7,TRBV7-2,TRBD2,-,CASTTSASYEQYF,TGTGCCAGCACCACTAGCGCCTCCTACGAGCAGTACTTC
14,TRBJ2-2,TRBV18,-,-,CASSPVRDTGELFF,TGTGCCAGCTCACCGGTTCGGGACACCGGGGAGCTGTTTTTT
16,TRBJ2-2,TRBV14,TRBD1,-,CASSQNPGQHTGELFF,TGTGCCAGCAGCCAAAACCCGGGACAGCACACCGGGGAGCTGTTTTTT
11,TRBJ1-1,TRBV29-1,-,-,CSVGSGTEAFF,TGCAGCGTTGGGTCGGGCACTGAAGCTTTCTTT
14,TRBJ1-2,TRBV2,-,-,CASSGDKAGYGYTF,TGTGCCAGCAGTGGGGACAAAGCCGGCTATGGCTACACCTTC
17,TRBJ1-2,TRBV4-1,TRBD1,-,CASSQAGQSSTNYGYTF,TGCGCCAGCAGCCAGGCGGGACAGAGTTCGACTAACTATGGCTACACCTTC
14,TRBJ1-2,TRBV28,TRBD1,-,CASNGDSGFYGYTF,TGTGCCAGCAACGGGGACAGTGGATTCTATGGCTACACCTTC
15,TRBJ2-3,TRBV7-9,-,-,CASSQTLGSTDTQYF,TGTGCCAGCAGCCAAACGCTAGGAAGCACAGATACGCAGTATTTT
14,TRBJ1-5,TRBV5-1,-,-,CASSTRPGNQPQHF,TGCGCCAGCAGCACAAGGCCAGGCAACCAGCCCCAGCATTTT
15,TRBJ2-1,TRBV2,TRBD1,-,CASSGLRTGRNEQFF,TGTGCCAGCAGTGGTCTTCGGACAGGGAGGAATGAGCAGTTCTTC
14,TRBJ2-2,TRBV11-2,-,-,CASSGPDNTGELFF,TGTGCCAGCAGCGGGCCGGATAACACCGGGGAGCTGTTTTTT
14,TRBJ2-7,TRBV9,TRBD2,-,CASSSSGNAYEQYF,TGTGCCAGCAGCTCAAGCGGGAACGCCTACGAGCAGTACTTC
14,TRBJ1-5,TRBV6-5,-,-,CASSRTFSNQPQHF,TGTGCCAGCTCTCGGACATTCAGCAATCAGCCCCAGCATTTT
13,TRBJ2-3,TRBV19,-,-,CASSIGSADTQYF,TGTGCCAGTAGTATCGGGAGTGCAGATACGCAGTATTTT
15,TRBJ2-3,TRBV5-4,TRBD1,-,CASSQGTGVPDTQYF,TGTGCCAGCAGCCAAGGGACAGGTGTTCCAGATACGCAGTATTTT
12,TRBJ1-3,TRBV2,-,-,CASSLSGNTIYF,TGTGCCAGCAGTCTCTCTGGAAACACCATATATTTT
14,TRBJ1-5,TRBV10-3,-,-,CAISAGGSNQPQHF,TGTGCCATCAGTGCCGGGGGAAGCAATCAGCCCCAGCATTTT
14,TRBJ2-1,TRBV18,TRBD2,-,CATSGLAAYNEQFF,TGTGCCACCTCGGGACTAGCGGCCTACAATGAGCAGTTCTTC
15,TRBJ1-6,TRBV27,TRBD1,few,CASSAAGQGASPLHF,TGTGCCAGCAGCGCCGCAGGACAGGGGGCTTCACCCCTCCACTTT
13,TRBJ1-2,TRBV19,TRBD1,-,CASKRTGLYGYTF,TGTGCCAGTAAAAGGACAGGTCTTTATGGCTACACCTTC
15,TRBJ2-5,TRBV6-5,TRBD2,-,CASRVGLVNRETQYF,TGTGCCAGCAGGGTAGGACTAGTGAACAGAGAGACCCAGTACTTC
13,TRBJ2-1,TRBV4-2,-,-,CASSQRSINEQFF,TGTGCCAGCAGCCAGCGATCTATCAATGAGCAGTTCTTC
16,TRBJ2-7,TRBV11-2,-,-,CASSSGDNLPPYEQYF,TGTGCCAGCAGCTCCGGGGACAATTTACCCCCCTACGAGCAGTACTTC
16,TRBJ2-2,TRBV19,-,-,CASTHEGYGRSGELFF,TGTGCCAGTACCCACGAGGGGTACGGGAGAAGCGGGGAGCTGTTTTTT
16,TRBJ2-1,TRBV13,TRBD2,-,CASSLAGTSRHNEQFF,TGTGCCAGCAGCTTGGCCGGGACTAGCAGACACAATGAGCAGTTCTTC
17,TRBJ2-1,TRBV15,-,-,CATSRDRIHPRYNEQFF,TGTGCCACCAGCAGAGATCGTATTCATCCCAGATACAATGAGCAGTTCTTC
14,TRBJ2-5,TRBV7-2,TRBD2,once,CASSSGGGLETQYF,TGTGCCAGCAGCTCGGGCGGGGGTTTGGAGACCCAGTACTTC
14,TRBJ2-2,TRBV5-1,-,-,CASSAVSEGGELFF,TGCGCCAGCAGCGCCGTTTCAGAGGGCGGGGAGCTGTTTTTT